This T cell receptor beta chain appears in the sequencing data of a study of shared clonotypes between healthy human individuals. Across the study: Donors were a couple of women and a few men aged 18 to 49. Regarding the study as a whole: Compared with memory subsets, naive subsets generally had larger estimated richness.

Measured with immunoSEQ multiplex PCR; TCRdb has only the in-frame clones, and not every one. The sample shows around 1,100,000 clones, roughly 80% of them seen only once. Of note for this clone: Its antigen is currently unknown.

The CDR3 covers 15 residues. Germline assignment: CDR1 SGHVS and CDR2 FQNEAQ. With V trimmed by 3 bases and J by 4 bases, 8 bases remained unmatched. The J gene is TRBJ2-7, the V gene TRBV7-8; 8 nucleotides agree with TRBD1. This sequence was found in a young man in good health. Some clones in this sample may be carry-over from other donors' samples. Input material: memory CD4+ T cells from PBMCs. This sample's subset: CD45RA-negative fraction. The DNA of the CDR3 is TGTGCCAGCAGCTTCCGGACAGGGAGAGGTTACGAGCAGTACTTC. Its translation: CASSFRTGRGYEQYF.